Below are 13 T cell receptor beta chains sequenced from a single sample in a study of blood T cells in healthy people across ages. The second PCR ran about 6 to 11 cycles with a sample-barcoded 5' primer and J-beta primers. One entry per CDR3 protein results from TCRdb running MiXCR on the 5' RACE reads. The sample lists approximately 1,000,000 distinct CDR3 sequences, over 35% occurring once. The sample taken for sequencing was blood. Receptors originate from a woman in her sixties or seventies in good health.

For the CDR3, the DNA is TGTGCCAGCAGCCCCACCCCGGACTTCTCCTACGAGCAGTACTTC. It encodes CASSPTPDFSYEQYF. The chain joins TRBV7-6 to TRBJ2-7, with a tentative D call TRBD2 (5 bases). V lost 5 bases to trimming and J lost 0 bases, with 14 bases between them. Germline CDR1 and CDR2: SGHVS and FNYEAQ. The CDR3 has 15 residues.

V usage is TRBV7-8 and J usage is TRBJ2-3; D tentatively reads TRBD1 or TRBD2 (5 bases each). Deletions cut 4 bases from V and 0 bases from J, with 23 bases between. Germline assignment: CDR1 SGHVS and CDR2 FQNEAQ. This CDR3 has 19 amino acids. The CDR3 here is CASSSPGGPQVHSTDTQYF. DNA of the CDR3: TGTGCCAGCAGCTCCCCCGGAGGACCACAGGTCCACAGCACAGATACGCAGTATTTT. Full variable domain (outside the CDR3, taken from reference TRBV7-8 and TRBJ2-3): GAGVSQSPRYKVAKRGQDVALRCDPISGHVSLFWYQQALGQGPEFLTYFQNEAQLDKSGLPSDRFFAERPEGSVSTLKIQRTQQEDSAVYLCASSSPGGPQVHSTDTQYFGPGTRLTVL.

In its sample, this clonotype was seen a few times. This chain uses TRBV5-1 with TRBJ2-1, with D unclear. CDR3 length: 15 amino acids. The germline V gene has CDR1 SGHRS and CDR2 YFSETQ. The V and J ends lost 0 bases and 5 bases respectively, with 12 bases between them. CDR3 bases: TGCGCCAGCAGCTTGGGGGGTGGTAGGAACAATGAGCAGTTCTTC. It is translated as CASSLGGGRNNEQFF.

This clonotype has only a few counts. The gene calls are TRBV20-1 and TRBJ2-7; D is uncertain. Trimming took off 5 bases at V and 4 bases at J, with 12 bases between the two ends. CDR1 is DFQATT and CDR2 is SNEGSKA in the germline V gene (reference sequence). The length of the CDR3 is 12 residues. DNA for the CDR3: TGCAGTGCTCAAGGCCTAGAATACGAGCAGTACTTC. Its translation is CSAQGLEYEQYF.

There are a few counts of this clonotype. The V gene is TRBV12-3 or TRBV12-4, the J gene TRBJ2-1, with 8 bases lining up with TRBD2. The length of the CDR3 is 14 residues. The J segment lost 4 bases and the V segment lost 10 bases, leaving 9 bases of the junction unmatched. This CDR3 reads CAIRGGPDYNEQFF. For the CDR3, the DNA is TGTGCCATCCGGGGGGGCCCCGATTACAATGAGCAGTTCTTC.

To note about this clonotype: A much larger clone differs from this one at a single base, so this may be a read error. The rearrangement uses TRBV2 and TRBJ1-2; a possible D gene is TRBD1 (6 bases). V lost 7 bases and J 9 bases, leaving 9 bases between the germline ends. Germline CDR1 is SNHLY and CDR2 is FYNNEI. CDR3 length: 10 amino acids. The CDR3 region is CASNRVSYTF. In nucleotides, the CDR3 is TGTGCCAGCAACAGGGTTAGCTACACCTTC.

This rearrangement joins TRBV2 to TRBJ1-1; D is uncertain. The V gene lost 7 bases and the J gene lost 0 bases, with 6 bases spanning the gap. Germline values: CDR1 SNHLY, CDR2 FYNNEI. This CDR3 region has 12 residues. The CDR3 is CASNQMNTEAFF. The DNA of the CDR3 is TGTGCCAGCAATCAGATGAACACTGAAGCTTTCTTT.

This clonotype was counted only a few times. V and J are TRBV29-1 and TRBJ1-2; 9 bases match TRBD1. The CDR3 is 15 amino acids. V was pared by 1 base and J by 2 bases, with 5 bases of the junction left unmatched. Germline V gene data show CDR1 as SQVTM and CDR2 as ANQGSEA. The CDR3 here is CSVEGRQGGNYGYTF. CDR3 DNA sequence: TGCAGCGTTGAAGGCCGACAGGGGGGAAACTATGGCTACACCTTC.

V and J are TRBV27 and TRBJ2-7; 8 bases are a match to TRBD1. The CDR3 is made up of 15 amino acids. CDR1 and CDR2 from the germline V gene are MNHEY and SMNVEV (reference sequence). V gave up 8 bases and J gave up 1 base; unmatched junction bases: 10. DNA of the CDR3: TGTGCCAGCTGGGATCGACAGGGGCGGTCCTACGAGCAGTACTTC. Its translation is CASWDRQGRSYEQYF.

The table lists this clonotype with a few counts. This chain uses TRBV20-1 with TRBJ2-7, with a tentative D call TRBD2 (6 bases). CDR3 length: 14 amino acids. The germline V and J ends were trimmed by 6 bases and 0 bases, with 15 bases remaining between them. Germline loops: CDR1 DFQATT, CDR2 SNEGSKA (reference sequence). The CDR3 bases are TGCAGTGCCTTGGGACTTAACAGCTCCTACGAGCAGTACTTC. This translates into CSALGLNSSYEQYF.

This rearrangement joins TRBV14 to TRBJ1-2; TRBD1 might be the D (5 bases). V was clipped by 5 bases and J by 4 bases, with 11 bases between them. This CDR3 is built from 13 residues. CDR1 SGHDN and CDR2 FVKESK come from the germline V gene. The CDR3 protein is CASSGGKGYGYTF. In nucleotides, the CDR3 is TGTGCCAGCAGCGGGGGGAAGGGCTATGGCTACACCTTC.

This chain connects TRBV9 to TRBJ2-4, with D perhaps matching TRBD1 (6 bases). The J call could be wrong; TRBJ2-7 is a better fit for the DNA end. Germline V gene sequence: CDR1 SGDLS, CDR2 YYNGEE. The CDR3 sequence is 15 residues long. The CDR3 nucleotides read TGTGCCAGCAGCGTAGCGGGCAGGGGATACGACGAGCAGTACTTC. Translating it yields CASSVAGRGYDEQYF.

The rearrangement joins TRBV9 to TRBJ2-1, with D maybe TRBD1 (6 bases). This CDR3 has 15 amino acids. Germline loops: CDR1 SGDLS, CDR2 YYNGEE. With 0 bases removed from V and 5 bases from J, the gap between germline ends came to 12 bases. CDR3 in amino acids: CASSVERGRNNEQFF. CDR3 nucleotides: TGTGCCAGCAGCGTAGAGAGGGGGAGAAACAATGAGCAGTTCTTC. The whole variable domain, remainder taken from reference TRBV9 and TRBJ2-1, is DSGVTQTPKHLITATGQRVTLRCSPRSGDLSVYWYQQSLDQGLQFLIQYYNGEERAKGNILERFSAQQFPDLHSELNLSSLELGDSALYFCASSVERGRNNEQFFGPGTRLTVL.